A selection of T cell receptor beta chains follows, all from one sample in a study. TCRdb processed the RT-PCR reads anew with MiXCR; each CDR3 protein has one entry. The sample records fewer than 800,000 distinct CDR3 sequences, 14% being singletons. Source material: memory CD4+ T cells from blood. These receptors were taken from a female donor in good health, serving as a healthy control. CDR3s include the opening cysteine and the closing phenylalanine or tryptophan. Fields, in order: CDR3 length, V gene, clone size, D gene, J gene, CDR3 DNA, CDR3 protein. A D gene is named only where the DNA matches it firmly. Expanded clones are given a class, and other clones once, few, many or no size at all.

len: 13; v_gene: TRBV29-1; abundance: many; d_gene: TRBD1; j_gene: TRBJ1-2; CDR3nt: TGCAGCGTCGGACAGGGGCAGGACTATGGCTACACCTTC; CDR3aa: CSVGQGQDYGYTF
len: 15; v_gene: TRBV20-1; abundance: NA; d_gene: TRBD1; j_gene: TRBJ1-4; CDR3nt: TGCAGTGCCTCGGGACAGGCTACTACAGGGGAAAAACTGTTTTTT; CDR3aa: CSASGQATTGEKLFF
len: 20; v_gene: TRBV6-1; abundance: few; d_gene: TRBD2; j_gene: TRBJ2-1; CDR3nt: TGTGCCAGCAGTGTAGTTGAGGTAGCGGGAGGGCCCCTCTCCTACAATGAGCAGTTCTTC; CDR3aa: CASSVVEVAGGPLSYNEQFF
len: 14; v_gene: TRBV6-1; abundance: few; d_gene: NA; j_gene: TRBJ2-3; CDR3nt: TGTGCCAGCCTGCTGGGACCTAGCACAGATACGCAGTATTTT; CDR3aa: CASLLGPSTDTQYF
len: 14; v_gene: TRBV24-1; abundance: few; d_gene: NA; j_gene: TRBJ1-5; CDR3nt: TGTGCCACCTCACCAGACGGAACCAATCAGCCCCAGCATTTT; CDR3aa: CATSPDGTNQPQHF
len: 15; v_gene: TRBV7-2; abundance: few; d_gene: TRBD2; j_gene: TRBJ2-3; CDR3nt: TGTGCCAGCAGCTGGAGCGGGGGATCCGCAGATACGCAGTATTTT; CDR3aa: CASSWSGGSADTQYF
len: 16; v_gene: TRBV5-6; abundance: few; d_gene: NA; j_gene: TRBJ1-6; CDR3nt: TGTGCCAGCAGCTTGGTTTTGGTCGGACAGAATTCACCCCTCCACTTT; CDR3aa: CASSLVLVGQNSPLHF
len: 14; v_gene: TRBV10-3; abundance: NA; d_gene: TRBD2; j_gene: TRBJ2-7; CDR3nt: TGTGCCATCAGCTGGACTAGCGGGAATTACGAGCAGTACTTC; CDR3aa: CAISWTSGNYEQYF
len: 13; v_gene: TRBV7-9; abundance: many; d_gene: NA; j_gene: TRBJ1-4; CDR3nt: TGTGCCAGCAGCTTAGGGGGGACGACGGGTATGTTTTTT; CDR3aa: CASSLGGTTGMFF
len: 13; v_gene: TRBV20-1; abundance: many; d_gene: TRBD2; j_gene: TRBJ2-1; CDR3nt: TGCAGTGCTACGGGACTAGTTATTTGGGAGCAGTTCTTC; CDR3aa: CSATGLVIWEQFF
len: 14; v_gene: TRBV7-3; abundance: few; d_gene: NA; j_gene: TRBJ2-1; CDR3nt: TGTGCCAGCAGCTCCAAGACAGGAGGCGGGGAGCAGTTCTTC; CDR3aa: CASSSKTGGGEQFF
len: 13; v_gene: TRBV30; abundance: few; d_gene: NA; j_gene: TRBJ1-5; CDR3nt: TGTGCCTGGAGTCCAACTCAGAATCAGCCCCAGCATTTT; CDR3aa: CAWSPTQNQPQHF
len: 15; v_gene: TRBV5-1; abundance: NA; d_gene: TRBD2; j_gene: TRBJ2-3; CDR3nt: TGCGCCAGCAGACTAAGCGGGATTAGCACAGATACGCAGTATTTT; CDR3aa: CASRLSGISTDTQYF
len: 15; v_gene: TRBV3-1; abundance: NA; d_gene: TRBD2; j_gene: TRBJ2-7; CDR3nt: TGTGCCAGCAGCCAAGGGACTAGCGGGATTTACGAGCAGTACTTC; CDR3aa: CASSQGTSGIYEQYF
len: 15; v_gene: TRBV27; abundance: NA; d_gene: TRBD1; j_gene: TRBJ2-5; CDR3nt: TGTGCCAGCAGTCCCCGGGACAGGACATTCGAGACCCAGTACTTC; CDR3aa: CASSPRDRTFETQYF
len: 12; v_gene: TRBV20-1; abundance: NA; d_gene: NA; j_gene: TRBJ1-5; CDR3nt: TGCAGTGTGGCCCGGGGCAATCAGCCCCAGCATTTT; CDR3aa: CSVARGNQPQHF
len: 14; v_gene: TRBV5-1; abundance: many; d_gene: NA; j_gene: TRBJ1-4; CDR3nt: TGCGCCAGCAGCTTGGTAGGGCCGAGTGAAAAACTGTTTTTT; CDR3aa: CASSLVGPSEKLFF
len: 12; v_gene: TRBV7-2; abundance: NA; d_gene: NA; j_gene: TRBJ2-2; CDR3nt: TGTGCCAGCAGCGTTTTAAACAGGGAGCTGTTTTTT; CDR3aa: CASSVLNRELFF
len: 12; v_gene: TRBV20-1; abundance: few; d_gene: NA; j_gene: TRBJ2-1; CDR3nt: TGCAGTGCTAGCCAGGGAGACAATGAGCAGTTCTTC; CDR3aa: CSASQGDNEQFF
len: 13; v_gene: TRBV29-1; abundance: NA; d_gene: NA; j_gene: TRBJ2-3; CDR3nt: TGCAGCGTAACCCCTCAAGGCACAGATACGCAGTATTTT; CDR3aa: CSVTPQGTDTQYF
len: 12; v_gene: TRBV29-1; abundance: many; d_gene: TRBD1; j_gene: TRBJ2-5; CDR3nt: TGCAGCGTAGGACAGGGGGCAGAGACCCAGTACTTC; CDR3aa: CSVGQGAETQYF
len: 15; v_gene: TRBV5-1; abundance: many; d_gene: TRBD2; j_gene: TRBJ2-7; CDR3nt: TGCGCCAGCAGCGAACGCGGGGCGGGAGCGTACGAGCAGTACTTC; CDR3aa: CASSERGAGAYEQYF
len: 16; v_gene: TRBV5-4; abundance: NA; d_gene: NA; j_gene: TRBJ1-1; CDR3nt: TGTGCCAGCAGCCCTCTAATGGGAAGGGCGAACACTGAAGCTTTCTTT; CDR3aa: CASSPLMGRANTEAFF
len: 14; v_gene: TRBV12-3/TRBV12-4; abundance: few; d_gene: NA; j_gene: TRBJ1-1; CDR3nt: TGTGCCAGCAGTTTAGCTGACAGTCGCACTGAAGCTTTCTTT; CDR3aa: CASSLADSRTEAFF
len: 14; v_gene: TRBV7-3; abundance: many; d_gene: TRBD1; j_gene: TRBJ2-3; CDR3nt: TGTGCCAGCAGCGTGACAGGGGGCTTTGATACGCAGTATTTT; CDR3aa: CASSVTGGFDTQYF
len: 18; v_gene: TRBV18; abundance: few; d_gene: TRBD1; j_gene: TRBJ1-1; CDR3nt: TGTGCCAGCTCACCTCTAGGAAGAGACAGGGGATCGAACACTGAAGCTTTCTTT; CDR3aa: CASSPLGRDRGSNTEAFF
len: 13; v_gene: TRBV7-2; abundance: few; d_gene: NA; j_gene: TRBJ2-3; CDR3nt: TGTGCCAGCAGCCGCTTAATGAGAGATACGCAGTATTTT; CDR3aa: CASSRLMRDTQYF
len: 14; v_gene: TRBV20-1; abundance: few; d_gene: TRBD1; j_gene: TRBJ2-7; CDR3nt: TGCAGTGTTCCACCCGGGACAGGGTGGTACGAGCAGTACTTC; CDR3aa: CSVPPGTGWYEQYF
len: 14; v_gene: TRBV7-2; abundance: NA; d_gene: NA; j_gene: TRBJ2-3; CDR3nt: TGTGCCAGCAGCTTAGCGGGGCTTATAGATACGCAGTATTTT; CDR3aa: CASSLAGLIDTQYF
len: 14; v_gene: TRBV6-1; abundance: many; d_gene: TRBD1; j_gene: TRBJ2-3; CDR3nt: TGCGCCAGCAGCGCAGGACAGGGCACAGATACGCAGTATTTT; CDR3aa: CASSAGQGTDTQYF
len: 13; v_gene: TRBV7-3; abundance: few; d_gene: NA; j_gene: TRBJ2-1; CDR3nt: TGTGCCAGCAGCCCAACAGGGCCAGGGGAGCAGTTCTTC; CDR3aa: CASSPTGPGEQFF
len: 13; v_gene: TRBV5-5; abundance: many; d_gene: NA; j_gene: TRBJ1-5; CDR3nt: TGTGCCAGCAGCTTGTACAAAAATCAGCCCCAGCATTTT; CDR3aa: CASSLYKNQPQHF
len: 13; v_gene: TRBV10-3; abundance: many; d_gene: NA; j_gene: TRBJ2-5; CDR3nt: TGTGCCATCAGTGAGAGAGGAGAGGAGACCCAGTACTTC; CDR3aa: CAISERGEETQYF